This T cell receptor (beta chain) comes out of a study of blood T cell repertoires in COVID-19. Study-wide background: There were acute and convalescent COVID-19 samples, and they came from the United States, Italy and Spain. T cells, B-cell-depleted T cells, or PBMCs provided the cDNA or gDNA that served as material.

The germline gives CDR1 MNHEY, CDR2 SVGEGT. V lost 0 bases to trimming and J lost 0 bases; unmatched junction nucleotides: 14. This CDR3 is 20 amino acids long. Assignment of participants to cohorts was predicated upon participant-reported clinical history. Using immunoSEQ multiplex PCR, the repertoire was profiled, and TCRdb retains in-frame clones only, with some absent. The sample lists a few hundred thousand clones, about 87% occurring once. The chain links TRBV6-2 or TRBV6-3 to TRBJ2-1; 7 bases map to TRBD2. Sequencing was carried out using PBMCs or T cells enriched from blood (not recorded which). The TCR originated in a man aged 18-30 years with acute COVID-19. The CDR3 DNA sequence: TGTGCCAGCAGTTACTCCTCTAGCGGACAATCCTTTAGCTCCTACAATGAGCAGTTCTTC. Protein: CASSYSSSGQSFSSYNEQFF.